The 30 T cell receptor beta chains presented below share a single source sample, sequenced in a study of radiotherapy plus CTLA-4 blockade in lung cancer. Sequencing used immunoSEQ multiplex PCR; TCRdb keeps in-frame clones, though not all of them. Of tens of thousands of clones listed, roughly three quarters are singletons. Sequenced here: peripheral blood, sampled from a patient treated with radiotherapy plus ipilimumab. These receptor sequences come from a human donor with non-small cell lung cancer who had a complete response to radiotherapy plus ipilimumab.

The CDR3 is CASSLMKTGTMNTEAFF. The CDR3 nucleotides are TGTGCCAGCAGCTTGATGAAGACAGGAACCATGAACACTGAAGCTTTCTTT. This sequence joins TRBV7-2 and TRBJ1-1, with D possibly matching TRBD1 (6 bases). The CDR3 spans 17 residues. CDR1 and CDR2 (germline): SGHTA, FQGNSA. V gave up 3 bases and J gave up 0 bases, with 17 bases separating them.

The J gene is TRBJ1-2, the V gene TRBV14; weak D call: TRBD1 (6 bases). Trimming took 1 base from V and 7 from J, leaving 13 bases between them. Per the germline V gene, CDR1 is SGHDN and CDR2 is FVKESK. This CDR3 is 14 amino acids long. Here the CDR3 DNA reads TGTGCCAGCAGCCAAGTAGCAGGGGCGCCTGGCTACACCTTC. Amino acids: CASSQVAGAPGYTF. The full variable domain, rest sourced from reference TRBV14 and TRBJ1-2, is EAGVTQFPSHSVIEKGQTVTLRCDPISGHDNLYWYRRVMGKEIKFLLHFVKESKQDESGMPNNRFLAERTGGTYSTLKVQPAELEDSGVYFCASSQVAGAPGYTFGSGTRLTVV.

The chain uses TRBV21-1 and TRBJ1-1; TRBD1, the D gene given by the table, was not confirmed from the DNA. TRBV21-1 is a documented pseudogene. The CDR3 consists of 16 residues. CDR3 region: CASSKTTTGMNTEAFF. In DNA, the CDR3 is TGTGCCAGCAGCAAAACTACGACAGGGATGAACACTGAAGCTTTCTTT.

The V call is TRBV9, the J call TRBJ2-5; perhaps TRBD1 as D (6 bases). V lost 2 bases and J 5 bases, leaving 13 bases between the germline ends. This CDR3 has 14 amino acids. Germline CDR1 and CDR2: SGDLS and YYNGEE. DNA of the CDR3: TGTGCCAGCAGCGTGGCAGGGGAGCGGGAGACCCAGTACTTC. It specifies CASSVAGERETQYF.

The chain carries TRBV6-6 and TRBJ2-1; D is undetermined. The germline V and J ends were trimmed by 0 bases and 10 bases, with 16 bases remaining between them. Germline V lookup: CDR1 MNHNY, CDR2 SVGAGI (reference sequence). CDR3 size: 15 residues. CDR3 amino acids: CASSYSWRSQWEQFF. CDR3 nucleotide sequence: TGTGCCAGCAGTTACTCGTGGCGGTCCCAATGGGAGCAGTTCTTC.

V usage is TRBV6-6 and J usage is TRBJ1-5; D call uncertain. CDR1 MNHNY and CDR2 SVGAGI come from the germline V gene (reference sequence). The CDR3 sequence is 13 residues long. V shed 6 bases and J shed 7 bases, with 13 bases lying between them. CDR3 loop: CASSLPSGQPQHF. CDR3 DNA: TGTGCCAGCAGCCTCCCTAGCGGGCAGCCCCAGCATTTT.

This chain connects TRBV7-8 to TRBJ2-3, with TRBD1 matching over 7 bases. From germline, CDR1 is SGHVS and CDR2 FQNEAQ. After removal of 10 bases from V and 3 bases from J, the junction contained 7 bases not matched to a gene. This CDR3 has 13 residues. CDR3 loop: CAIRTGVTDTQYF. The DNA of the CDR3 is TGTGCCATTCGGACAGGCGTGACAGATACGCAGTATTTT.

V and J are TRBV4-3 and TRBJ1-2; D perhaps matches TRBD1 (5 bases). Germline CDR1 and CDR2: LGHNA and YSLEER. The V end lost 1 base, the J end lost 6 bases, and 18 bases lay between the germline ends. CDR3 size: 16 residues. The CDR3 reads CASSQVGARHRNGYTF. For the CDR3, the DNA is TGCGCCAGCAGCCAAGTTGGGGCCCGACACCGCAATGGCTACACCTTC.

The chain employs TRBV25-1 and TRBJ2-5, with TRBD2 as a possible D gene (7 bases). The germline V and J ends were trimmed by 5 bases and 2 bases, with 21 bases remaining between them. The germline V gene encodes CDR1 MGHDK and CDR2 SYGVNS. The CDR3 is 17 amino acids. CDR3 in DNA: TGTGCCAGCAGTTGGTTTGGGGGAGGGAGGGGGCAAGAGACCCAGTACTTC. Protein sequence: CASSWFGGGRGQETQYF.

CDR3 amino acids: CAWSPGRRDTQYF. The DNA of the CDR3 is TGTGCCTGGAGCCCCGGGAGGCGGGATACGCAGTATTTT. The chain uses TRBV30 and TRBJ2-3, with 7 nucleotides matching TRBD2. Trimming at V came to 3 bases and at J to 6 bases, leaving 6 bases not matched to a gene. Per germline, CDR1 GTSNPN and CDR2 SVGIG (reference sequence). The CDR3 is made up of 13 amino acids.

The rearrangement uses TRBV6-1 and TRBJ1-5; 10 nucleotides agree with TRBD1. The V gene end was trimmed by 3 bases and the J gene end by 6 bases; junction bases not matched to a gene: 8. The CDR3 sequence is 16 residues long. CDR1 is MNHNS, CDR2 SASEGT, per germline. The CDR3 nucleotides are TGTGCCAGCAGTGAGAGGACGGGGACAGGGGTTCAGCCCCAGCATTTT. It specifies CASSERTGTGVQPQHF.

The chain couples TRBV6-4 to TRBJ2-6; 10 nucleotides align to TRBD2. Germline V gene lookup returns CDR1 MRHNA and CDR2 SNTAGT. This CDR3 comprises 20 residues. V dropped 0 bases and J dropped 1; count of bases not matched to a gene: 9. CDR3 bases: TGTGCCAGCAGTGACTCTAGACTAGCGGGCCGCGATTCTGGGGCCAACGTCCTGACTTTC. This translates into CASSDSRLAGRDSGANVLTF.

This clone was counted between two and nine times. This chain links TRBV5-1 with TRBJ2-7, with D possibly TRBD1 on 5 matching bases. The germline V gene encodes CDR1 SGHRS and CDR2 YFSETQ. The CDR3 totals 14 residues. V lost 2 bases, J lost 0 bases, and 9 bases lay in between. The CDR3 spells CASSFSRDSYEQYF. Here the CDR3 DNA reads TGCGCCAGCAGCTTTTCCAGGGACTCCTACGAGCAGTACTTC.

CDR3 DNA sequence: TGCGCCAGCTGGGACTTACTTTACGAGCAGTACTTC. It yields the protein CASWDLLYEQYF. The V call is TRBV5-1, the J call TRBJ2-7; D perhaps matches TRBD2 (6 bases). V shed 7 bases and J shed 4 bases, with 12 bases lying between them. The CDR3 has 12 amino acids. Germline values: CDR1 SGHRS, CDR2 YFSETQ.

This sequence joins TRBV18 and TRBJ2-3; 7 bases match TRBD1. Unmatched junction bases numbered 7, after V lost 5 bases and J lost 2 bases. The CDR3 is 15 residues long. Germline lookup yields CDR1 KGHSH and CDR2 LQKENI. The DNA of the CDR3 is TGTGCCAGCTCAGGGGACAGATCCTCCACAGATACGCAGTATTTT. It encodes CASSGDRSSTDTQYF.

The J gene is TRBJ2-5, the V gene TRBV11-2, with D possibly TRBD1 on 6 matching bases. V lost 3 bases and J 5 bases, leaving 13 bases between the germline ends. The germline gives CDR1 SGHAT, CDR2 FQNNGV. The CDR3 runs to 14 residues. As DNA, the CDR3 is TGTGCCAGCAGCTTCGTTTGGGGGCTGGAGACCCAGTACTTC. Its translation is CASSFVWGLETQYF.

V and J are TRBV6-6 and TRBJ2-3; 11 nucleotides line up with TRBD2. Losses at the gene ends were 6 bases for V and 5 bases for J; bases not matched to a gene: 7. There are 15 residues in the CDR3. Germline V gives CDR1 MNHNY, CDR2 SVGAGI (reference sequence). In DNA form, the CDR3 reads TGTGCCAGCAGCGACCCTAGCGGGGGGAAAGATACGCAGTATTTT. Residues: CASSDPSGGKDTQYF.

The rearrangement uses TRBV30 and TRBJ2-5; TRBD2 might be the D (5 bases). Trimming removed 5 bases from V and 2 bases from J, with 9 bases in between. Germline CDR1 reads GTSNPN; CDR2 reads SVGIG (reference sequence). The CDR3 runs to 12 residues. CDR3: CAWDGVQETQYF. CDR3 DNA: TGTGCCTGGGACGGGGTTCAAGAGACCCAGTACTTC.

The chain has TRBV2 and TRBJ2-5; TRBD2 aligns across 10 bases. This CDR3 is built from 17 residues. From germline, CDR1 is SNHLY and CDR2 FYNNEI. J was trimmed by 5 bases and V by 6 bases; bases with no gene match: 15. This CDR3 reads CASSELEASGSKETQYF. For the CDR3, the DNA is TGTGCCAGCAGCGAACTGGAGGCTAGCGGGAGTAAGGAGACCCAGTACTTC.

The V gene is TRBV2, the J gene TRBJ2-1; TRBD2 matches at 11 bases. This CDR3 comprises 15 residues. Germline CDR1 is SNHLY and CDR2 is FYNNEI. Unmatched junction bases numbered 10, after V lost 8 bases and J lost 7 bases. The CDR3 bases are TGTGCCAGCGGCTCTACTAGCGGGAGAGGAAATGAGCAGTTCTTC. This gives the protein CASGSTSGRGNEQFF.

This rearrangement joins TRBV4-1 to TRBJ2-1; TRBD2 matches at 8 bases. The CDR3 has 17 amino acids. The ends lost 0 bases at V and 6 bases at J; junction bases unmatched: 10. Germline-derived CDR1 and CDR2 are MGHRA and YSYEKL. CDR3 sequence: CASSQEGSGGASNEQFF. CDR3 sequence (DNA): TGCGCCAGCAGCCAAGAAGGGAGCGGGGGAGCGTCCAATGAGCAGTTCTTC.

The chain couples TRBV7-9 to TRBJ1-2; D is undetermined. V lost 6 bases, J lost 0 bases, and 11 bases lay in between. CDR3 length: 14 amino acids. Germline V gene lookup returns CDR1 SEHNR and CDR2 FQNEAQ (reference sequence). The CDR3 region is CASSLTAANYGYTF. CDR3 in DNA: TGTGCCAGCAGTCTAACAGCCGCTAACTATGGCTACACCTTC.

In DNA, the CDR3 is TGTGCCAGCAGCTTAGGGGCGTCCTATAATTCACCCCTCCACTTT. It translates to CASSLGASYNSPLHF. This chain joins TRBV7-2 and TRBJ1-6, with unresolved D. Germline V lookup: CDR1 SGHTA, CDR2 FQGNSA. V was pared by 1 base and J by 1 base, with 5 bases between. This CDR3 is built from 15 residues.

The CDR3 sequence: CASREGGSSHEQFF. CDR3 DNA sequence: TGTGCCAGCAGGGAGGGCGGGAGTAGCCATGAGCAGTTCTTC. The chain has TRBV2 and TRBJ2-1; 7 nucleotides align to TRBD2. This CDR3 comprises 14 residues. Germline CDR1 SNHLY, CDR2 FYNNEI. V lost 6 bases to trimming and J lost 8 bases; unmatched junction nucleotides: 10.

J is TRBJ1-4 and V is TRBV9; D perhaps matches TRBD1 (5 bases). CDR1 is SGDLS and CDR2 is YYNGEE in the germline V gene. V shed 0 bases and J shed 0 bases, with 12 bases lying between them. The CDR3 length is 17 residues. CDR3 DNA: TGTGCCAGCAGCGTAGCTACGCTGGGGCCAACTAATGAAAAACTGTTTTTT. Its translation: CASSVATLGPTNEKLFF.

The chain is built from TRBV27 and TRBJ2-7; D perhaps matches TRBD1 (8 bases). The germline CDR1 and CDR2 sequences are MNHEY and SMNVEV (reference sequence). The CDR3 spans 15 residues. The V and J ends lost 5 bases and 2 bases respectively, with 16 bases between them. CDR3: CASSPGGGSPYEQYF. The DNA of the CDR3 is TGTGCCAGCAGTCCAGGGGGCGGGAGTCCCTACGAGCAGTACTTC.

In its sample, this clone was seen a few times. This chain connects TRBV10-3 to TRBJ1-5, with 12 bases aligning to TRBD1. The V gene end was trimmed by 6 bases and the J gene end by 6 bases; junction bases not matched to a gene: 18. The CDR3 consists of 19 residues. Germline V gene data show CDR1 as ENHRY and CDR2 as SYGVKD. CDR3 nucleotide sequence: TGTGCCATCAGCCCTACCCCACCGGGACAGGGGGCCTCGAGTCAGCCCCAGCATTTT. This sequence encodes CAISPTPPGQGASSQPQHF.

The chain recombines TRBV2 with TRBJ2-1; 7 positions match TRBD2. This CDR3 has 15 residues. Trimming cost V 8 bases and J 0 bases; bases outside gene matches: 7. Germline values: CDR1 SNHLY, CDR2 FYNNEI. CDR3 sequence: CASGSGRYSYNEQFF. The CDR3 bases are TGTGCCAGCGGTAGCGGGCGCTACTCCTACAATGAGCAGTTCTTC.

The sample holds one count of this clone. CDR3 DNA: TGTGCCAGCCAACCCCGCCGAGGCAAAAACATTCAGTACTTC. It translates to CASQPRRGKNIQYF. The chain is built from TRBV6-6 and TRBJ2-4; the D is unclear. Looked up from germline, CDR1 is MNHNY and CDR2 is SVGAGI (reference sequence). This CDR3 contains 14 residues. Trimming left V 8 bases short and J 3 bases short, with 14 bases between.

The chain has TRBV7-6 and TRBJ2-5, with D possibly matching TRBD1 (5 bases). Germline-derived CDR1 and CDR2 are SGHVS and FNYEAQ. CDR3 length: 15 amino acids. Trimming pared 6 bases from V and 4 bases from J, leaving 18 bases between. The CDR3 bases are TGTGCCAGCAGGGAAAATTGGGGCAGGGTAGAGACCCAGTACTTC. It specifies CASRENWGRVETQYF.